This T cell receptor (beta chain) appears in the sequencing data of a study of shared clonotypes between healthy human individuals. None of the donors, who were healthy HIV-negative adults, had recently had acute infections or vaccinations. Method: immunoSEQ multiplex PCR; TCRdb's copy keeps in-frame clones and lacks some. The sample has under 350,000 clones, 87% seen once. This CDR3 has 15 residues. Germline lookup yields CDR1 MNHEY and CDR2 SMNVEV (reference sequence). V was pared by 0 bases and J by 5 bases, with 7 bases of the junction left unmatched. This TCR was recovered from a man between 18 and 29 years old in good health. Source material: memory CD8+ T cells sorted from blood. Described subset: CD45RO+ cells pooled with CCR7-negative TemRA cells. The gene calls are TRBV27 and TRBJ2-7; 7 bases map to TRBD1. The CDR3 sequence is CASSLSLEGAHEQYF. CDR3 nucleotide sequence: TGTGCCAGCAGTTTATCCCTCGAGGGGGCCCACGAGCAGTACTTC.